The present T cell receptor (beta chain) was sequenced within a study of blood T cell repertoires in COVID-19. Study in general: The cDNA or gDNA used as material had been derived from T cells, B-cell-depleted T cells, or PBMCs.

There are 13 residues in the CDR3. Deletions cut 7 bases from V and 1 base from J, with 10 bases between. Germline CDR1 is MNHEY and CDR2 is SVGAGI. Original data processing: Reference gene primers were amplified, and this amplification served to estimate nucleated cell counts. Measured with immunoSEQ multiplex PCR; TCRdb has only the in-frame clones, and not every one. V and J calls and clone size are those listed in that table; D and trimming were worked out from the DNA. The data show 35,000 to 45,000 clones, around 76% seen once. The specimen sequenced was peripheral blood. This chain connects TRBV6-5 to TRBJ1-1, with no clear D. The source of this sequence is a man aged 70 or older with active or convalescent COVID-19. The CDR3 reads CASTRTWNTEAFF. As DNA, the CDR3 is TGTGCCAGCACCAGAACGTGGAACACTGAAGCTTTCTTT.